This T cell receptor (beta chain) stems from a study of CD8+ T cells in alopecia areata. This sample's treatment: oral pan-JAK inhibitor, 5-10 mg twice daily. cDNA prepared by RNA extraction and subsequent reverse transcription served as the template for sequencing. Measured with immunoSEQ multiplex PCR; TCRdb has only the in-frame clones, and not every one. The table includes about 170,000 clones, 58% detected once. The V segment lost 6 bases and the J segment 5 bases; nucleotides outside the gene matches: 6. This CDR3 is 15 amino acids long. Germline CDR1 reads MGHRA; CDR2 reads YSYEKL. The chain employs TRBV4-1 and TRBJ2-5; TRBD2 matches at 13 bases. This TCR was sampled from a human donor with alopecia areata. Sequenced material: CD4+ T cells sorted from blood, taken around week 55, from a patient treated with tofacitinib. The CDR3 sequence is CASRNVGLAGETQYF. CDR3 DNA: TGCGCCAGCAGGAACGTGGGACTAGCGGGGGAGACCCAGTACTTC.